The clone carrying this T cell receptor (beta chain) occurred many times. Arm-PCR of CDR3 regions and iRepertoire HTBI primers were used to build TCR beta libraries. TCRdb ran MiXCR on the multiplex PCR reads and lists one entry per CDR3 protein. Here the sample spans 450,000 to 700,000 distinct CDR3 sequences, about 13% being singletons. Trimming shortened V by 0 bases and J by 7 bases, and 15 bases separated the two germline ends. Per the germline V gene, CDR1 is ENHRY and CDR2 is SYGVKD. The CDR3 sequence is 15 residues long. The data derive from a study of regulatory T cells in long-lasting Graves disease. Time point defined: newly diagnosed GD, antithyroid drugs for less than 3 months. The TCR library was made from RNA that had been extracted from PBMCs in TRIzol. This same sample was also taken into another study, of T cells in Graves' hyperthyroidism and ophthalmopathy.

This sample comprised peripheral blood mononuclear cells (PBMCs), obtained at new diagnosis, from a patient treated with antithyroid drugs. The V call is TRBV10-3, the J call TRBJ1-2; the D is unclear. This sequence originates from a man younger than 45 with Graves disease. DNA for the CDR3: TGTGCCATCAGTGAGTCGCGAGATCCTAGCCCTGGCTACACCTTC. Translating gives CAISESRDPSPGYTF.